These T cell receptor beta chains were read from a single sample in a study of T cells in Graves' hyperthyroidism and ophthalmopathy. TCRdb independently ran MiXCR on the multiplex PCR reads; one entry per CDR3 protein. The sample holds hundreds of thousands of distinct CDR3 sequences, approximately 40% seen once. Sequencing used blood. The origin of the receptors is a man aged 18 to 29 with Graves' hyperthyroidism. CDR3s include the opening cysteine and the closing phenylalanine or tryptophan. The size of a clone is reported for some rows only, either as once, few or many, or as a class for expanded clones.

size,J,V,CDR3
few,TRBJ1-6,TRBV20-1,CSAREPGGKSPLHF
NA,TRBJ2-7,TRBV5-1,CASSDLDRSSYEQYF
NA,TRBJ1-5,TRBV5-1,CASSLEGTGPYQPQHF
NA,TRBJ2-5,TRBV15,CATSSDRGRETQYF
many,TRBJ2-7,TRBV5-5,CASSLKPGSYEQYF
many,TRBJ2-7,TRBV15,CATSRDSTYEQYF
few,TRBJ2-5,TRBV29-1,CSVEFTSGTTETQYF
NA,TRBJ1-4,TRBV7-2,CASSQVWGEKLFF
few,TRBJ2-5,TRBV7-8,CASSLVSAGETQYF
few,TRBJ1-5,TRBV20-1,CSARDLSRGTSQPQHF
NA,TRBJ2-5,TRBV11-2,CASTEAGGEETQYF
NA,TRBJ1-1,TRBV6-1,CASRELYTEAFF
NA,TRBJ2-7,TRBV2,CASSGPRAYEQYF
NA,TRBJ2-2,TRBV9,CASSLRAGGGIGELFF
few,TRBJ2-5,TRBV12-3/TRBV12-4,CASSLALAGVGETQYF
few,TRBJ2-2,TRBV19,CASSVTGTASGELFF
NA,NA,TRBV2,CASSVRDEQFF
NA,TRBJ1-5,TRBV10-3,CAISYGAGGDQPQHF
many,TRBJ1-1,TRBV6-1,CASSEEAFF
NA,TRBJ1-1,TRBV6-1,CASSEAGGGAPEAFF
NA,NA,TRBV20-1,CSASRADSYNEQFF
NA,TRBJ1-6,TRBV5-1,CASSYLQGGNSPLHF
NA,TRBJ1-2,TRBV5-4,CASSFWTGYGYTF
many,TRBJ2-6,TRBV2,CATAPGANVLTF
NA,TRBJ1-4,TRBV12-3/TRBV12-4,CASSLRGTGLNEKLFF
NA,TRBJ2-5,TRBV7-9,CARRAEGETQYF
NA,TRBJ1-1,TRBV2,CASSARVQLEAFF
NA,TRBJ1-5,TRBV19,CASSYDRGEWVGNQPQHF
NA,TRBJ2-7,TRBV6-5,CASSYLQGGGYEQYF
NA,TRBJ1-5,TRBV10-3,CAISDPGQGQPQHF
NA,TRBJ2-5,TRBV7-9,CASSRPNEPQYF
few,TRBJ2-7,TRBV7-9,CASSLEPSGSTYEQYF
NA,TRBJ1-1,TRBV29-1,CSRTVREAFF
many,TRBJ1-6,TRBV7-9,CASSSRDRDNSPLHF
few,TRBJ2-3,TRBV15,CATSTTGGRDTQYF
NA,TRBJ2-7,TRBV5-5,CASSFGGPTPYEQYF
NA,TRBJ2-1,TRBV7-9,CASSLGVKDEQFF
NA,TRBJ2-7,TRBV4-1,CASSQEMSGTSGSEQYF
many,TRBJ1-1,TRBV7-9,CASSFSAEGAFF
NA,TRBJ1-1,TRBV29-1,CSVVSPGAEAFF
few,TRBJ2-5,TRBV7-2,CASSLASGTPKETQYF
NA,TRBJ2-3,TRBV20-1,CSASGEGTDTQYF
few,TRBJ2-7,TRBV7-2,CASSVTGTGPYEQYF
many,TRBJ1-5,TRBV19,CASSWSNQPQHF
many,TRBJ1-1,TRBV2,CASSVSGTNTEAFF
many,TRBJ2-2,TRBV7-8,CASRVGPGELFF
NA,TRBJ2-7,TRBV20-1,CSARDEGRNYGQYF
many,TRBJ2-7,TRBV29-1,CSVTEASWYEQYF
few,TRBJ2-5,TRBV7-7,CASSLWTGKETQYF
NA,TRBJ2-7,TRBV4-1,CASSHTEAYEQYF
many,TRBJ2-7,TRBV15,CATRRDTYEQYF
NA,TRBJ1-2,TRBV29-1,CSSYGENYGYTF
NA,TRBJ1-5,TRBV7-8,CASSPGTGRNFGWQPQHF
NA,TRBJ1-6,TRBV7-9,CASSSVRQGNSPLHF
NA,TRBJ1-6,TRBV25-1,CASGLAGLRVGNSPLHF
few,TRBJ2-2,TRBV7-6,CASSSKTGLTGELFF
NA,TRBJ1-2,TRBV18,CASSPPLGQHYGYTF
NA,TRBJ1-5,TRBV20-1,CSASEYRLNQPQHF